A selection of T cell receptor beta chains follows, all from one sample in a study of PD-1 blockade in classical Hodgkin lymphoma. Only in-frame clones appear in the TCRdb table, and some are missing; sequencing was by immunoSEQ multiplex PCR. The repertoire consists of about 16,000 clones, with around four fifths occurring once and the leading ten covering 8% to 9.5%. Sequenced input: peripheral blood mononuclear cells (PBMCs). The receptors were gathered from a human donor with classical Hodgkin lymphoma. Each CDR3 is given without its conserved first and last residue. The order of the fields is V gene, J gene, CDR3 protein.

v_gene: TRBV11-3
j_gene: TRBJ2-5
CDR3aa: ASSTSWLETQY

v_gene: TRBV15
j_gene: TRBJ2-7
CDR3aa: ATSLGSAGNYEQY

v_gene: TRBV5-5
j_gene: TRBJ2-7
CDR3aa: ASSPGLAEIYEQY

v_gene: TRBV5-1
j_gene: TRBJ2-7
CDR3aa: ASSLGDPSYEQY

v_gene: TRBV4-1
j_gene: TRBJ2-7
CDR3aa: ASSRGLAGEGEQY

v_gene: TRBV5-4
j_gene: TRBJ2-7
CDR3aa: ASSLRGPDEQY

v_gene: TRBV2
j_gene: TRBJ2-4
CDR3aa: ASSTAGLGLAKNIQY

v_gene: TRBV6-6
j_gene: TRBJ1-5
CDR3aa: ASSLGQDNQPQH

v_gene: TRBV6-6
j_gene: TRBJ1-5
CDR3aa: ASSYWTDTLRQPQH

v_gene: TRBV5-1
j_gene: TRBJ2-1
CDR3aa: ASSFLQGSLNEQF

v_gene: TRBV19
j_gene: TRBJ2-7
CDR3aa: ASSRRARSYEQY

v_gene: TRBV5-4
j_gene: TRBJ1-3
CDR3aa: ASSIGTGRSSGNTIY

v_gene: TRBV5-1
j_gene: TRBJ2-7
CDR3aa: ASSLWSGSGRSYEQY

v_gene: TRBV6-1
j_gene: TRBJ2-7
CDR3aa: ASSEAADTYEQY

v_gene: TRBV9
j_gene: TRBJ2-7
CDR3aa: ASSVDRGAIYEQY

v_gene: TRBV11-2
j_gene: TRBJ2-5
CDR3aa: ASSSPLAPYQETQY

v_gene: TRBV19
j_gene: TRBJ2-3
CDR3aa: ASSIGQGTDTDTQY

v_gene: TRBV5-1
j_gene: TRBJ1-6
CDR3aa: ASSLGDWDSHSYNSPLH

v_gene: TRBV6-6
j_gene: TRBJ2-7
CDR3aa: ASSRSGVAGEQY

v_gene: TRBV28
j_gene: TRBJ1-5
CDR3aa: ASSFGAQPQH

v_gene: TRBV23-1
j_gene: TRBJ2-7
CDR3aa: ASSQSRTGKTYEQY

v_gene: TRBV2
j_gene: TRBJ2-2
CDR3aa: ASRGQGTNTGELF

v_gene: TRBV6-5
j_gene: TRBJ2-6
CDR3aa: ASSYGSGANVLT

v_gene: TRBV9
j_gene: TRBJ2-3
CDR3aa: ASSVEPPGGTDTQY

v_gene: TRBV19
j_gene: TRBJ2-6
CDR3aa: ASSTILLWEGAVAGANVLT

v_gene: TRBV5-6
j_gene: TRBJ2-1
CDR3aa: ASSTDRVQPF

v_gene: TRBV2
j_gene: TRBJ2-1
CDR3aa: ASMRLAGEDEQF

v_gene: TRBV28
j_gene: TRBJ2-7
CDR3aa: ASSTPGLPYEQY

v_gene: TRBV28
j_gene: TRBJ1-5
CDR3aa: ASSIRTGWNQPQH

v_gene: TRBV19
j_gene: TRBJ1-3
CDR3aa: ASRNRGSGNTIY

v_gene: TRBV7-8
j_gene: TRBJ1-2
CDR3aa: ASSLVGRSGAQGYGYT

v_gene: TRBV9
j_gene: TRBJ2-3
CDR3aa: ASGNSRSQY

v_gene: TRBV5-1
j_gene: TRBJ1-2
CDR3aa: ASSPGTVANYGYT

v_gene: TRBV10-1
j_gene: TRBJ2-1
CDR3aa: ASSEWSSGSDEQF

v_gene: TRBV25-1
j_gene: TRBJ1-1
CDR3aa: ASSETGGANTEAF

v_gene: TRBV28
j_gene: TRBJ1-4
CDR3aa: ASRMETNEKLF

v_gene: TRBV19
j_gene: TRBJ2-7
CDR3aa: ASSQSGLSSYEQY

v_gene: TRBV7-2
j_gene: TRBJ2-2
CDR3aa: ASSLVAGGSGELF

v_gene: TRBV7-7
j_gene: TRBJ2-5
CDR3aa: ASSLDGTGGETQY

v_gene: TRBV7-2
j_gene: TRBJ1-5
CDR3aa: ASSLQGDQPQH

v_gene: TRBV7-7
j_gene: TRBJ2-2
CDR3aa: ASSAGPPNTGELF

v_gene: TRBV6-5
j_gene: TRBJ1-4
CDR3aa: ASRPTGSNEKLF

v_gene: TRBV28
j_gene: TRBJ2-7
CDR3aa: ASSSNRFREQY

v_gene: TRBV5-1
j_gene: TRBJ2-1
CDR3aa: ASSLGSGSYNEQF

v_gene: TRBV11-3
j_gene: TRBJ1-2
CDR3aa: ASSLEGGYGYT

v_gene: TRBV6-5
j_gene: TRBJ2-1
CDR3aa: ASTREGRSYNEQF

v_gene: TRBV2
j_gene: TRBJ2-1
CDR3aa: ASSPGSLLSGNEQF